This T cell receptor (beta chain) was observed in a study of blood T cell repertoires in COVID-19. Study-wide context: T cells, B-cell-depleted T cells, or PBMCs supplied cDNA or gDNA.

The germline V gene has CDR1 LGHDT and CDR2 YNNKEL (reference sequence). V gave up 0 bases and J gave up 8 bases, with 8 bases separating them. CDR3 size: 13 residues. The protocol was immunoSEQ multiplex PCR, while the TCRdb copy is restricted to in-frame clones and leaves out a portion. The repertoire includes 60,000 to 80,000 clones, about 85% of them detected once, and roughly 13% sits in the top ten. The sequenced sample consisted of peripheral blood. This sequence originates from a middle-aged man with COVID-19, enrolled during active disease. This chain connects TRBV3-1 (or the pseudogene TRBV3-2) to TRBJ2-1; unclear D gene. The CDR3 region has the DNA TGTGCCAGCAGCCAAGATCCAGCGTATGAGCAGTTCTTC. The encoded protein is CASSQDPAYEQFF.